The TCR beta chain under discussion was sequenced for a study of PD-L1 blockade in urothelial cancer. Using immunoSEQ multiplex PCR, the repertoire was profiled, and TCRdb retains in-frame clones only, with some absent. The sample holds approximately 80,000 clones, roughly 82% seen once. The V gene's germline CDR1 is SGHNT and CDR2 YYREEE (reference sequence). The CDR3 extends over 12 amino acids. Between the trimmed V and J ends, which lost 2 bases and 2 bases, there was a span of 5 bases. The V call is TRBV5-4, the J call TRBJ2-7; D remains ambiguous. The source is a man aged 65-85 years with urothelial cancer. Specimen: PBMCs, collected around atezolizumab (anti-PD-L1) treatment. The CDR3 protein is CASSFFTYEQYF. In DNA form, the CDR3 reads TGTGCCAGCAGCTTCTTTACCTACGAGCAGTACTTC.